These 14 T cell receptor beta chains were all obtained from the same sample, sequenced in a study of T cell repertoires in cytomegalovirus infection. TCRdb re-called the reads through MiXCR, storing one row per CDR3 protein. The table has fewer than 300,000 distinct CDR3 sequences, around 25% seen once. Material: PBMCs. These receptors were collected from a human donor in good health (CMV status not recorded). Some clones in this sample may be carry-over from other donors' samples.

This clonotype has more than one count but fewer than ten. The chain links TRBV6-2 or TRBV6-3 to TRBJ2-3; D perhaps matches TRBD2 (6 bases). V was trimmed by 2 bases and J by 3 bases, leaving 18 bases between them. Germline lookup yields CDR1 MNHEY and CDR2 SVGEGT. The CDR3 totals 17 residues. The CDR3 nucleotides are TGTGCCAGCAGTTACCTTCTGACTAGTACTGGGACAGATACGCAGTATTTT. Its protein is CASSYLLTSTGTDTQYF.

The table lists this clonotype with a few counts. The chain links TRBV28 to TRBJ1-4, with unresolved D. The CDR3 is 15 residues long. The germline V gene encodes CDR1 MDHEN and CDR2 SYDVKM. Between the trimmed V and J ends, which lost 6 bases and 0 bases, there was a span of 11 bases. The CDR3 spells CASRSTAATNEKLFF. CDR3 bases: TGTGCCAGCAGATCCACAGCAGCAACTAATGAAAAACTGTTTTTT.

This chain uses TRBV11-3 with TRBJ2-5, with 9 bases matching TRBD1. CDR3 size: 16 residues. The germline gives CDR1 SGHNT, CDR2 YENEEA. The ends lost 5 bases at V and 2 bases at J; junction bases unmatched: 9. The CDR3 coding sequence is TGTGCCAGCAGCGCCGGGACAGGGCGAGGACAAGAGACCCAGTACTTC. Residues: CASSAGTGRGQETQYF.

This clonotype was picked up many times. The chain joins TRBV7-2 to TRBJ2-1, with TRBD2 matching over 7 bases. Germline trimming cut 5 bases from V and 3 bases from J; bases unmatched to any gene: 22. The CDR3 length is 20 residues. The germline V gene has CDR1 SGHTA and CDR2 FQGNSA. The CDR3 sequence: CASSPSVASSGGPFYNEQFF. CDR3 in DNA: TGTGCCAGCAGCCCCTCCGTAGCGTCGTCGGGAGGTCCCTTCTACAATGAGCAGTTCTTC.

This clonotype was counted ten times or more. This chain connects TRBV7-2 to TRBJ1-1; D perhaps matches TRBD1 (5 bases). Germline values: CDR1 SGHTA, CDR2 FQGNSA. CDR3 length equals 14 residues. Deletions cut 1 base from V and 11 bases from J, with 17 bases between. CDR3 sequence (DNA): TGTGCCAGCAGCTTAGAGGCAGGCCAACGGGGGGCTTTCTTT. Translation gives CASSLEAGQRGAFF.

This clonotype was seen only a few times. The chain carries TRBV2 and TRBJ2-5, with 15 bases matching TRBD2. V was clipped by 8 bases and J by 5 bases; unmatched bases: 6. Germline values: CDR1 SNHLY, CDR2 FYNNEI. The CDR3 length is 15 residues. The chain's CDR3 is CASGGLAGGQETQYF. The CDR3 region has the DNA TGTGCCAGCGGAGGACTAGCGGGGGGGCAGGAGACCCAGTACTTC.

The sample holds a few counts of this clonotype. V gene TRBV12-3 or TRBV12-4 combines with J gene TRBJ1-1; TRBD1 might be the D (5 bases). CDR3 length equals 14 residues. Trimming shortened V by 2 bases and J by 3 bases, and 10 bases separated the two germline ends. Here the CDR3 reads CASSLPRVHTEAFF. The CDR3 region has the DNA TGTGCCAGCAGTTTACCCAGGGTTCACACTGAAGCTTTCTTT.

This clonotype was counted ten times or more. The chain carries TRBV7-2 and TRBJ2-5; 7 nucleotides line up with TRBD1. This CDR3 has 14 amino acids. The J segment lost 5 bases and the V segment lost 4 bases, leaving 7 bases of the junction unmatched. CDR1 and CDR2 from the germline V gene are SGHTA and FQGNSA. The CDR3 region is CASSSEGTVETQYF. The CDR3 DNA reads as TGTGCCAGCAGCTCCGAGGGGACAGTGGAGACCCAGTACTTC.

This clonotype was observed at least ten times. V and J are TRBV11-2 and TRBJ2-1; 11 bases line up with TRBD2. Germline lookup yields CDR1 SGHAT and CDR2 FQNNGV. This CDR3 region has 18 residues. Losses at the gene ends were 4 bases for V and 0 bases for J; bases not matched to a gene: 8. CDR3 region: CASSSLAGALSSYNEQFF. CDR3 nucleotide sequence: TGTGCCAGCAGCTCACTAGCGGGGGCCTTAAGCTCCTACAATGAGCAGTTCTTC.

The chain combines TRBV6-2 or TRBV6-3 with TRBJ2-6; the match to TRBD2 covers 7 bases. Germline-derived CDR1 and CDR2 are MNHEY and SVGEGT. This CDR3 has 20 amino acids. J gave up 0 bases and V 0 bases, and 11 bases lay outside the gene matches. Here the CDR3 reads CASSYSRGGGRTSGANVLTF. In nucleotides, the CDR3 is TGTGCCAGCAGTTACTCGAGAGGCGGCGGGAGAACCTCTGGGGCCAACGTCCTGACTTTC.

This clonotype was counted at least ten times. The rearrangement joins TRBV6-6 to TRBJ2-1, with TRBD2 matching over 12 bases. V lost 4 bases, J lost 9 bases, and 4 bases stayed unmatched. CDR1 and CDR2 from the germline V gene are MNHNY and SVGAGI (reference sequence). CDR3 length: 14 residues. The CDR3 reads CASSSSGRVGEQFF. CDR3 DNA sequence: TGTGCCAGCAGTTCTAGCGGGAGGGTTGGTGAGCAGTTCTTC.

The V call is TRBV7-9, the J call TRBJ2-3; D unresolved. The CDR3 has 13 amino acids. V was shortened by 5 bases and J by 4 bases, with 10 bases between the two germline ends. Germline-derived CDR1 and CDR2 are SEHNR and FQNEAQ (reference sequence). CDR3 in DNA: TGTGCCAGCAGCCCGTTCCCGGCAGATACGCAGTATTTT. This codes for CASSPFPADTQYF.

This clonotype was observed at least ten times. Written as DNA, the CDR3 is TGTGCCAGCAGCTTGGCGGGAGCCTACAATGAGCAGTTCTTC. Its protein product is CASSLAGAYNEQFF. This rearrangement joins TRBV7-9 to TRBJ2-1, with TRBD2 matching 7 bases. The CDR3 is made up of 14 amino acids. V was clipped by 3 bases and J by 2 bases; unmatched bases: 1. Germline V lookup: CDR1 SEHNR, CDR2 FQNEAQ (reference sequence).

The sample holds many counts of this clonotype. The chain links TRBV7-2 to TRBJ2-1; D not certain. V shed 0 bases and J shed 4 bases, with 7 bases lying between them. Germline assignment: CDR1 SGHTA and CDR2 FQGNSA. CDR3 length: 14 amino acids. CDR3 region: CASSLAGSYNEQFF. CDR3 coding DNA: TGTGCCAGCAGCTTAGCCGGGTCTTACAATGAGCAGTTCTTC. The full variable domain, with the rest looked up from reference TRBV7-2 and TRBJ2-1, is GAGVSQSPSNKVTEKGKDVELRCDPISGHTALYWYRQSLGQGLEFLIYFQGNSAPDKSGLPSDRFSAERTGGSVSTLTIQRTQQEDSAVYLCASSLAGSYNEQFFGPGTRLTVL.